A single sample gave rise to the 25 T cell receptor beta chains below, sequenced in a study of human T cells and chemical hapten exposure. One entry per CDR3 protein results from TCRdb running MiXCR on the RACE reads. The sample lists about 350,000 distinct CDR3 sequences; around 5.5% were seen once. As for time point: pre-sensitization, week 0. As for treatment: therapeutic diphenylcyclopropenone sensitization with weekly scalp DPC. The starting material was whole blood, obtained in connection with sensitization to the hapten diphenylcyclopropenone (DPC). These receptors all come from a woman under 30 with alopecia areata. Some clones in this sample may be carry-over from other donors' samples.

This clonotype has a handful of counts. The rearrangement uses TRBV20-1 and TRBJ2-1; 12 nucleotides agree with TRBD1. Germline V gives CDR1 DFQATT, CDR2 SNEGSKA (reference sequence). Unmatched junction bases numbered 6, after V lost 2 bases and J lost 7 bases. The CDR3 contains 15 residues. The CDR3 spells CSARPRDRGLNEQFF. In nucleotides, the CDR3 is TGCAGTGCTAGACCCCGGGACAGGGGGCTGAATGAGCAGTTCTTC.

This sequence joins TRBV12-3 or TRBV12-4 and TRBJ1-4; D gene unclear. The CDR3 is made up of 15 amino acids. V was clipped by 5 bases and J by 4 bases, with 14 bases between them. The CDR3 coding sequence is TGTGCCAGCAGTCCAGCGGGGAGTTATAATGAAAAACTGTTTTTT. It specifies CASSPAGSYNEKLFF.

This clonotype showed up many times. The genes are TRBV6-2 or TRBV6-3 and TRBJ2-3; the D gene is possibly TRBD2 (5 bases). CDR3 length: 11 amino acids. Trimming removed 8 bases from V and 5 bases from J, with 8 bases in between. The germline gives CDR1 MNHEY, CDR2 SVGEGT. The CDR3 bases are TGTGCCAGCCGGGAAGTAGATACGCAGTATTTT. This translates into CASREVDTQYF.

This clonotype was recorded at least ten times. J is TRBJ1-2 and V is TRBV7-2; possible D gene TRBD1, 6 bases. With 4 bases removed from V and 6 bases from J, the gap between germline ends came to 18 bases. The CDR3 sequence is 15 residues long. In germline, CDR1 is SGHTA, CDR2 FQGNSA. CDR3 bases: TGTGCCAGCAGCTCTTTCCGACAGGCTCTGGATGGCTACACCTTC. Protein product: CASSSFRQALDGYTF.

V usage is TRBV5-1 and J usage is TRBJ2-7, with D maybe TRBD1 (5 bases). Germline CDR1 and CDR2: SGHRS and YFSETQ. Trimming cost V 3 bases and J 7 bases, with 17 bases left between them. This CDR3 has 14 amino acids. The CDR3 is CASSSQGLLREQYF. CDR3 sequence (DNA): TGCGCCAGCAGCTCGCAGGGCCTTCTAAGGGAGCAGTACTTC.

The chain carries TRBV7-6 and TRBJ1-1; 8 bases align to TRBD1. J gave up 1 base and V 5 bases, and 9 bases lay outside the gene matches. The CDR3 loop spans 16 amino acids. Germline assignment: CDR1 SGHVS and CDR2 FNYEAQ. CDR3 DNA sequence: TGTGCCAGCAGCACCGGGCGGGACAGGCAGAACACTGAAGCTTTCTTT. Translating it yields CASSTGRDRQNTEAFF.

This clonotype was found a few times. A much larger clone differs from this one at a single base, so this may be a read error. This chain links TRBV7-2 with TRBJ1-1, with TRBD1 as a possible D gene (6 bases). The germline V gene encodes CDR1 SGHTA and CDR2 FQGNSA. Trimming pared 3 bases from V and 3 bases from J, leaving 8 bases between. This CDR3 has 13 amino acids. The CDR3 spells CASSFPGDTEAFF. As DNA, the CDR3 is TGTGCCAGCAGCTTTCCAGGGGACACTGAAGCTTTCTTT.

J is TRBJ2-6 and V is TRBV6-2 or TRBV6-3, with D uncertain. This CDR3 has 15 amino acids. V was trimmed by 7 bases and J by 0 bases, leaving 10 bases between them. The germline V gene has CDR1 MNHEY and CDR2 SVGEGT. CDR3 sequence reads: CASNSPGSGANVLTF. The CDR3 bases are TGTGCCAGCAACAGCCCTGGCTCTGGGGCCAACGTCCTGACTTTC.

The table lists this clonotype with many counts. The chain has TRBV5-1 and TRBJ2-3; 8 nucleotides agree with TRBD2. CDR3 length equals 17 residues. Looked up from germline, CDR1 is SGHRS and CDR2 is YFSETQ. Trimming at V came to 3 bases and at J to 6 bases, leaving 15 bases not matched to a gene. CDR3 in DNA: TGCGCCAGCAGCTCATTTCCCACGGGGGGGCAGGTGGATACGCAGTATTTT. Protein: CASSSFPTGGQVDTQYF.

The chain links TRBV20-1 to TRBJ1-2, with D perhaps matching TRBD1 (6 bases). Trimming left V 2 bases short and J 4 bases short, with 11 bases between. Germline V gives CDR1 DFQATT, CDR2 SNEGSKA (reference sequence). The CDR3 length is 13 residues. This chain's CDR3 is CSARPTGIYGYTF. CDR3 nucleotides: TGCAGTGCTAGACCCACAGGGATCTATGGCTACACCTTC.

This clonotype was detected only a few times. One end of the junction varies from germline; a read error may be responsible. Written as DNA, the CDR3 is TGTGCTAGCAGCTCGGGGGACAGCACGGAGGGGCCCTACAATGAGCAGTTCTTC. Protein: CASSSGDSTEGPYNEQFF. The rearrangement uses TRBV7-7 and TRBJ2-1, with D possibly TRBD1 on 7 matching bases. Germline loops: CDR1 SSHAT, CDR2 FNYEAQ (reference sequence). The CDR3 loop spans 18 amino acids.

This clonotype was observed many times. The chain is built from TRBV6-2 or TRBV6-3 and TRBJ2-1; 9 positions match TRBD2. V was pared by 2 bases and J by 0 bases, with 14 bases of the junction left unmatched. Per germline, CDR1 MNHEY and CDR2 SVGEGT. The CDR3 extends over 20 amino acids. As DNA, the CDR3 is TGTGCCAGCAGTTACGACCTCATAGCGGGGGCCCCGGGCTCCTACAATGAGCAGTTCTTC. It yields the protein CASSYDLIAGAPGSYNEQFF.

There are a few counts of this clonotype. This chain links TRBV6-2 or TRBV6-3 with TRBJ1-5; D is unresolved. Trimming cost V 5 bases and J 0 bases, with 14 bases left between them. CDR1 MNHEY and CDR2 SVGEGT come from the germline V gene. The CDR3 loop spans 16 amino acids. The DNA of the CDR3 is TGTGCCAGCAGTCGGCTGAGCTTCTATAGCAATCAGCCCCAGCATTTT. It encodes CASSRLSFYSNQPQHF.

The chain carries TRBV4-1 and TRBJ1-2; D is unclear. The V gene's germline CDR1 is MGHRA and CDR2 YSYEKL. CDR3 length: 14 amino acids. V lost 0 bases and J 1 base, leaving 6 bases between the germline ends. CDR3 region: CASSQDASNYGYTF. The DNA for the CDR3 is TGCGCCAGCAGCCAAGATGCAAGTAACTATGGCTACACCTTC.

This clonotype was counted many times. This chain uses TRBV6-2 or TRBV6-3 with TRBJ2-4; D is ambiguous. The length of the CDR3 is 16 residues. The germline V gene has CDR1 MNHEY and CDR2 SVGEGT. V gave up 4 bases and J gave up 0 bases, with 13 bases separating them. The DNA for the CDR3 is TGTGCCAGCAGTTCTCATTTGACCTTAGCCAAAAACATTCAGTACTTC. Translation: CASSSHLTLAKNIQYF.

This clonotype showed up just a few times. This chain uses TRBV6-1 with TRBJ1-1; D remains ambiguous. Germline V gives CDR1 MNHNS, CDR2 SASEGT. The CDR3 consists of 14 residues. V gave up 2 bases and J gave up 4 bases, with 11 bases separating them. The CDR3 DNA reads TGTGCCAGCAGTGAATTCGTGGGTAGCACTGAAGCTTTCTTT. It encodes CASSEFVGSTEAFF.

This clonotype was seen repeatedly, ten times or more. This chain connects TRBV6-2 or TRBV6-3 to TRBJ2-3, with unresolved D. CDR1 is MNHEY, CDR2 SVGEGT, per germline. V dropped 8 bases and J dropped 0 bases, with 6 bases sitting between them. The CDR3 loop spans 12 amino acids. The CDR3 coding sequence is TGTGCCAGCGAGTCCAGCACAGATACGCAGTATTTT. Protein sequence: CASESSTDTQYF.

There are many counts of this clonotype. This rearrangement joins TRBV5-1 to TRBJ1-1; D may be TRBD1 (6 bases). V was clipped by 2 bases and J by 7 bases, with 15 bases between them. There are 14 residues in the CDR3. CDR1 SGHRS and CDR2 YFSETQ come from the germline V gene. The CDR3 here is CASSLERQANEAFF. The CDR3 coding sequence is TGCGCCAGCAGCTTAGAGAGACAGGCAAATGAAGCTTTCTTT. Full variable domain (remainder filled in from reference TRBV5-1 and TRBJ1-1): KAGVTQTPRYLIKTRGQQVTLSCSPISGHRSVSWYQQTPGQGLQFLFEYFSETQRNKGNFPGRFSGRQFSNSRSEMNVSTLELGDSALYLCASSLERQANEAFFGQGTRLTVV.

The rearrangement joins TRBV18 to TRBJ2-3; D possibly corresponds to TRBD1 (7 bases). CDR1 KGHSH and CDR2 LQKENI come from the germline V gene. Trimming removed 3 bases at V and 1 base at J, with 14 bases between. The CDR3 covers 16 residues. The CDR3 DNA follows: TGTGCCAGCTCACCGCAGGGGGGAGTCGGCACAGATACGCAGTATTTT. Protein product: CASSPQGGVGTDTQYF.

The sample holds a few counts of this clonotype. The V and J genes are TRBV10-3 and TRBJ1-6, with 7 bases fitting TRBD1. V lost 11 bases, J lost 6 bases, and 7 bases stayed unmatched. The CDR3 totals 13 residues. Germline values: CDR1 ENHRY, CDR2 SYGVKD. Here the CDR3 reads CASQDRSNSPLHF. Written as DNA, the CDR3 is TGTGCCTCCCAGGACAGGAGTAATTCACCCCTCCACTTT.

This clonotype has only a few counts. The V gene is TRBV12-3 or TRBV12-4, the J gene TRBJ1-6, with TRBD1 as a possible D gene (6 bases). The V end lost 5 bases, the J end lost 6 bases, and 11 bases lay between the germline ends. This CDR3 has 14 amino acids. The CDR3 DNA reads as TGTGCCAGCAGTCATCCCAGGGGTAATTCACCCCTCCACTTT. Translated, it gives CASSHPRGNSPLHF.

The table lists this clonotype with many counts. This chain links TRBV7-2 with TRBJ2-3, with TRBD2 identical over 12 bases. V dropped 6 bases and J dropped 2; count of bases not matched to a gene: 9. CDR3 length: 17 amino acids. From germline, CDR1 is SGHTA and CDR2 FQGNSA. The CDR3 loop reads CASRQKGLAGNTDTQYF. The CDR3 nucleotides are TGTGCCAGCAGACAGAAGGGACTAGCGGGCAACACAGATACGCAGTATTTT.

This clonotype was found many times. The chain's CDR3 is CASSRDRNQPQHF. The CDR3 coding sequence is TGTGCCAGCAGCCGGGACCGCAATCAGCCCCAGCATTTT. The V gene is TRBV12-3 or TRBV12-4, the J gene TRBJ1-5; D may be TRBD1 (5 bases). This CDR3 contains 13 residues. V shed 6 bases and J shed 2 bases, with 8 bases lying between them.

In its sample, this clonotype was seen many times. The V gene is TRBV19, the J gene TRBJ1-3; D is uncertain. The V end lost 10 bases, the J end lost 0 bases, and 10 bases lay between the germline ends. Germline V lookup: CDR1 LNHDA, CDR2 SQIVND (reference sequence). CDR3 length equals 13 residues. The CDR3 region has the DNA TGTGCCACTGGGGAACGCTCTGGAAACACCATATATTTT. Protein: CATGERSGNTIYF.

The V call is TRBV20-1, the J call TRBJ1-3; TRBD1 is a possible D gene (6 bases). V lost 4 bases and J 2 bases, leaving 6 bases between the germline ends. This CDR3 comprises 12 residues. Germline CDR1 reads DFQATT; CDR2 reads SNEGSKA (reference sequence). DNA of the CDR3: TGCAGTGCTAAGGGGGCTGGAAACACCATATATTTT. Translating it yields CSAKGAGNTIYF.